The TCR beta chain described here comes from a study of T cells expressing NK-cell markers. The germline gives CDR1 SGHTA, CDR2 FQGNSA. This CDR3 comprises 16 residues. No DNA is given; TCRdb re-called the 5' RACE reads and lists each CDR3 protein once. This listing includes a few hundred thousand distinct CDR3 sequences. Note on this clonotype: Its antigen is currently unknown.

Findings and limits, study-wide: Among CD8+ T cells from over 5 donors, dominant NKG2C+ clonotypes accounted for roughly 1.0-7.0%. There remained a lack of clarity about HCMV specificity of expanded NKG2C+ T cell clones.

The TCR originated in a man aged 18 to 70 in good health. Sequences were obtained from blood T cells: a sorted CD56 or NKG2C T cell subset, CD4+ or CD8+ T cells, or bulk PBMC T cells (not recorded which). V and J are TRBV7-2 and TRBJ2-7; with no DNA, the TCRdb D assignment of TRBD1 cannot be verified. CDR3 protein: CASRPDRARIAYEQYF.